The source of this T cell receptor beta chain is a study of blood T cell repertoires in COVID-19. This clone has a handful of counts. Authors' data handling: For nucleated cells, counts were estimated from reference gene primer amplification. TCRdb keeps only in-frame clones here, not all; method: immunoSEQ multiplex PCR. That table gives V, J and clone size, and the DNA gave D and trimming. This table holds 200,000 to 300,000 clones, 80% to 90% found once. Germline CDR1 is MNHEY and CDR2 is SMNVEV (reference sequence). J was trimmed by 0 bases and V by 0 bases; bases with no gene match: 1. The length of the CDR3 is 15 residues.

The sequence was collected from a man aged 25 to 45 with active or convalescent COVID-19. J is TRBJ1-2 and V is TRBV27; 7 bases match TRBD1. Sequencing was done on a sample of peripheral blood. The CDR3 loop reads CASSLSGQANYGYTF. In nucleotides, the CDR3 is TGTGCCAGCAGTTTATCTGGACAGGCTAACTATGGCTACACCTTC.